The entry below describes one T cell receptor beta chain. Its specificity is not known. CDR3 length: 16 residues. The germline V gene encodes CDR1 LGHNA and CDR2 YSLEER. Trimming removed 0 bases at V and 0 bases at J, with 12 bases between. The sample is drawn from a study of T cells in localized non-small cell lung cancer. Findings of the study overall: For the top 100 tumor clones, a median roughly 56 also appeared in adjacent lung. Because researchers sequenced only one region of the tumor, heterogeneity is still possible.

Generated by immunoSEQ multiplex PCR, the TCRdb table keeps only in-frame clones and is missing some. The sample carries more than 20,000 clones, more than 75% recorded once. The source of this sequence is a woman between 40 and 69 years old with stage II squamous cell lung carcinoma. Sequences were derived from PBMCs, sampled before any cancer treatment. The chain joins TRBV4-3 to TRBJ2-7, with D maybe TRBD2 (5 bases). This CDR3 reads CASSQDLEGSSYEQYF. The CDR3 DNA sequence: TGCGCCAGCAGCCAAGATCTTGAGGGATCCTCCTACGAGCAGTACTTC.